Described below is a single TCR beta chain sequence and its context. Its target is not known. The CDR3 sequence is 16 residues long. CDR1 and CDR2 (germline): MNHEY, SVGAGI. V shed 4 bases, J shed 6 bases, and the junction held 11 bases outside the gene matches. The sample belongs to a study of cytomegalovirus exposure and HLA in healthy donors. Notes on the study in general: When a later analysis was performed, an Asian-associated ancestry cluster reportedly had fewer N-insertions than the approximately 680-donor mean. Sequencing likely caused a cluster of highly shared sequence variants. Per a later analysis, about 17,000 TCR beta sequences showed association with HLA alleles at 0.05 false discovery rate. Segments of the TCR beta V type were, in most cases, productive about 87% or about 30% of the time in an earlier analysis.

The primer mix had 60 Vbeta and 13 Jbeta primers. The table came from immunoSEQ multiplex PCR; TCRdb's copy has only in-frame clones and leaves some out. Seen here are about 110,000 clones, around 82% observed once, and the top ten hold about 1.6%. The sample comprised PBMCs. The chain couples TRBV6-5 to TRBJ1-3; 8 bases line up with TRBD1. The receptor was isolated from a man aged 50 or older in good health and CMV-seronegative. The CDR3: CASSSPLDRGSNTIYF. CDR3 in DNA: TGTGCCAGCAGTTCCCCCCTAGACAGGGGCTCAAACACCATATATTTT.